This TCR beta chain is drawn from a study of identical twins. Whole-study results and caveats: Fewer insertions characterized abundant cord blood beta clonotypes, whereas memory repertoires showed none.

V dropped 5 bases and J dropped 5 bases, with 19 bases sitting between them. Germline CDR1 reads SNHLY; CDR2 reads FYNNEI. The CDR3 extends over 15 amino acids. TCRdb re-called the 5' RACE reads through MiXCR, storing one row per CDR3 protein. The data show a few hundred thousand distinct CDR3 sequences, roughly 8.7% seen once. This clonotype was picked up many times. What it binds is not known. These sequences were also reported in another study, on yellow fever vaccine responses in identical twins.

The rearrangement uses TRBV2 and TRBJ2-7; D assignment may be TRBD1 or TRBD2 (5 bases each). The TCR comes from a woman in her late teens or twenties in good health. The sequencing input was CD8+ T cells sorted from blood. CDR3 protein: CASSRIGAEIDEQYF. In DNA form, the CDR3 reads TGTGCCAGCAGTCGAATCGGGGCCGAGATTGACGAGCAGTACTTC. Using reference TRBV2 and TRBJ2-7 for the parts outside the CDR3, the full variable domain is EPEVTQTPSHQVTQMGQEVILRCVPISNHLYFYWYRQILGQKVEFLVSFYNNEISEKSEIFDDQFSVERPDGSNFTLKIRSTKLEDSAMYFCASSRIGAEIDEQYFGPGTRLTVT.